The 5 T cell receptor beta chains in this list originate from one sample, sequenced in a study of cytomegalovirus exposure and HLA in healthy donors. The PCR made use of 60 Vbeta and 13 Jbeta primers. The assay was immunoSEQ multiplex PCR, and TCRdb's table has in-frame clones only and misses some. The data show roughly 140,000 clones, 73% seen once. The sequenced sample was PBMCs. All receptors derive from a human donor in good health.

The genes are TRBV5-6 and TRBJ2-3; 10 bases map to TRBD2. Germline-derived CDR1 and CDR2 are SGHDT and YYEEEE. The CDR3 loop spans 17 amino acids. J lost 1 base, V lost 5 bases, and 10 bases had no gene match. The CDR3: CASSIPGLAYGTDTQYF. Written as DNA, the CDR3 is TGTGCCAGCAGTATCCCGGGACTAGCGTATGGCACAGATACGCAGTATTTT. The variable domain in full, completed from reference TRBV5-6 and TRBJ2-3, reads DAGVTQSPTHLIKTRGQQVTLRCSPKSGHDTVSWYQQALGQGPQFIFQYYEEEERQRGNFPDRFSGHQFPNYSSELNVNALLLGDSALYLCASSIPGLAYGTDTQYFGPGTRLTVL.

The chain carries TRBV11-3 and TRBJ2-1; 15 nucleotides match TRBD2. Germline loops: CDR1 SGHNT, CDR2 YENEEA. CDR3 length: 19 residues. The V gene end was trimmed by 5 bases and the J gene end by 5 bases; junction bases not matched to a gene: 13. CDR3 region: CASSRTSGRAVEWNNEQFF. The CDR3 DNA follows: TGTGCCAGCAGCCGGACTAGCGGGAGGGCTGTGGAGTGGAACAATGAGCAGTTCTTC.

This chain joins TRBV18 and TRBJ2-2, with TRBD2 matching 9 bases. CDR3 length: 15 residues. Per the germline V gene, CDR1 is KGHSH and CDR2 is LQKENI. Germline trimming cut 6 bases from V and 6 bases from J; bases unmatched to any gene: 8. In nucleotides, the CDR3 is TGTGCCAGCTCCTTCGGACTAGCGAATGCCGGGGAGCTGTTTTTT. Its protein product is CASSFGLANAGELFF.

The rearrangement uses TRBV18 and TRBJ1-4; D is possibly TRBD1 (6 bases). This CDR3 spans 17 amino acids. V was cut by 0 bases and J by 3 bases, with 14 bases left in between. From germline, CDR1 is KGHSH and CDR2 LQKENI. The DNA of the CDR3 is TGTGCCAGCTCACCACCGAGTTCTGGGGGCCCTAATGAAAAACTGTTTTTT. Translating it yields CASSPPSSGGPNEKLFF.

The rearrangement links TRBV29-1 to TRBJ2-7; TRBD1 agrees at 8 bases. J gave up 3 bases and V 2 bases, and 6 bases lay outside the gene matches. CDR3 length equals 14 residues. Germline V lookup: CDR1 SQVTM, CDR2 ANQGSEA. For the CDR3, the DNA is TGCAGCGTTGAAAGGGACAGGAGGTTCTACGAGCAGTACTTC. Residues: CSVERDRRFYEQYF.